This entry lists 24 T cell receptor beta chains sequenced from one sample in a study of tumor-infiltrating lymphocytes in primary liver carcinoma (dated by TCRdb to the late 2010s). Blood RNA was extracted from unsorted whole blood using TRIzol reagent, and germline DNA was obtained with the DNeasy Blood & Tissue kit. TCRdb records Illumina HiSeq 2500 as the sequencer. Using a constant-region primer and ProtoScript II reverse transcriptase, TCRbeta-specific cDNA was reverse-transcribed from approximately 0.5 ug total RNA. TCRbeta libraries were built with three nested multiplex PCR rounds, a slightly modified ARM-PCR procedure. Each of the first two PCR rounds ran for about 10 cycles and used multiplex TRBV1-TRBV30 forward primers together with a Cbeta reverse primer. TCRdb's own reprocessing of the public reads used fastp at Q25 and MiXCR and kept productive beta chains. Each CDR3 protein appears once, grouped with its most common genes and DNA. The sample records approximately 320,000 distinct CDR3 sequences, 50% to 60% of which are singletons. The ten biggest clones cover approximately 17% of the sample.

Source material: peripheral blood. These receptor sequences come from a young woman with primary liver carcinoma and hepatitis B virus infection.

This clonotype occurred many times. The rearrangement uses TRBV29-1 and TRBJ2-7; D is uncertain. The V end lost 3 bases, the J end lost 5 bases, and 8 bases lay between the germline ends. CDR3 length: 11 amino acids. Germline V gene lookup returns CDR1 SQVTM and CDR2 ANQGSEA. The CDR3 reads CSVDIYNEQYF. Written as DNA, the CDR3 is TGCAGCGTTGATATTTACAACGAGCAGTACTTC.

The chain recombines TRBV28 with TRBJ2-7; D is ambiguous. V lost 2 bases and J lost 3, with 8 bases in between. The CDR3 has 13 residues. Germline values: CDR1 MDHEN, CDR2 SYDVKM. CDR3 residues: CASSLTINYEQYF. In DNA form, the CDR3 reads TGTGCCAGCAGTTTAACCATCAACTACGAGCAGTACTTC.

In its sample, this clonotype was seen a few times. The V call is TRBV9, the J call TRBJ2-7, with TRBD2 identical over 8 bases. Germline V gene data show CDR1 as SGDLS and CDR2 as YYNGEE. There are 14 residues in the CDR3. The trim removed 4 bases at V and 5 bases at J, leaving 8 bases unmatched. The CDR3 region has the DNA TGTGCCAGCAGCCCAGCGGGAGAACTCGACGAGCAGTACTTC. Translated: CASSPAGELDEQYF.

Note on this clonotype: An end of the junction does not agree with germline; a read error may underlie this. This rearrangement joins TRBV11-2 to TRBJ2-7; D is ambiguous. The germline V gene encodes CDR1 SGHAT and CDR2 FQNNGV. This CDR3 is 14 amino acids long. The CDR3 sequence is CVSSFAQPVKEQYF. CDR3 sequence (DNA): TGTGTCAGCAGCTTCGCACAGCCGGTGAAAGAGCAGTACTTC.

There are a few counts of this clonotype. One end of the junction is discordant with germline, which a read error may explain. J is TRBJ2-1 and V is TRBV4-3, with D tentatively TRBD2 (5 bases). The length of the CDR3 is 16 residues. In germline, CDR1 is LGHNA, CDR2 YSLEER. As DNA, the CDR3 is TGCGCCGGCAGCCAAGAGGAGACTACCCCTAAGGATGAGCAGTTCTTC. Translated: CAGSQEETTPKDEQFF.

The table lists this clonotype with a count of one. A much more abundant neighbour one base away suggests this may be a read error. This chain uses TRBV6-5 with TRBJ2-7; the D call may be TRBD1 or TRBD2 (5 bases each). CDR3 length equals 13 residues. In germline, CDR1 is MNHEY, CDR2 SVGAGI. V dropped 5 bases and J dropped 6 bases, with 14 bases sitting between them. CDR3 residues: CASSVGDGCEQYF. DNA for the CDR3: TGTGCCAGCAGTGTGGGGGATGGGTGCGAGCAGTACTTC.

Details on this clonotype: It may be a read error: a sequence one base away is much more abundant. The rearrangement links TRBV5-6 to TRBJ2-1, with 8 bases aligning to TRBD2. The CDR3 extends over 16 amino acids. The germline V gene encodes CDR1 SGHDT and CDR2 YYEEEE. CDR3 in amino acids: CVSSLFGTSPYNEQFF. CDR3 coding DNA: TGTGTCAGCAGCTTGTTCGGGACTAGTCCATACAATGAGCAGTTCTTC.

Of note for this clonotype: This clone may be a read error of a much larger clone one base away. The rearrangement joins TRBV4-2 to TRBJ2-7; 7 nucleotides match TRBD2. The CDR3 has 15 residues. The germline CDR1 and CDR2 sequences are LGHNA and YNFKEQ. The trim removed 3 bases at V and 5 bases at J, leaving 10 bases unmatched. DNA of the CDR3: TGTGCCAGCAGCCAGACGCTAGCGGCTTGGGACGAGCAGTACTTC. Its protein product is CASSQTLAAWDEQYF.

A remark on this clonotype: One base away lies a much larger clone, so this may be a sequencing read error. The chain employs TRBV4-2 and TRBJ2-7; D possibly uses TRBD1 or TRBD2 (5 bases each). There are 15 residues in the CDR3. Per germline, CDR1 LGHNA and CDR2 YNFKEQ. The DNA for the CDR3 is TGTGCCAACAGCCAAGAGTATGGGGGTCAATACGAGCAGTACTTC. This translates into CANSQEYGGQYEQYF.

This chain uses TRBV28 with TRBJ2-7, with 11 nucleotides matching TRBD2. J lost 0 bases, V lost 4 bases, and 8 bases had no gene match. CDR1 and CDR2 from the germline V gene are MDHEN and SYDVKM. This CDR3 is built from 17 residues. The chain's CDR3 is CASSSSGTSGDSYEQYF. The CDR3 nucleotides read TGTGCCAGCAGTTCCTCCGGGACTAGCGGAGACTCCTACGAGCAGTACTTC. The entire variable domain, with the rest obtained from reference TRBV28 and TRBJ2-7, is as follows: DVKVTQSSRYLVKRTGEKVFLECVQDMDHENMFWYRQDPGLGLRLIYFSYDVKMKEKGDIPEGYSVSREKKERFSLILESASTNQTSMYLCASSSSGTSGDSYEQYFGPGTRLTVT.

The chain combines TRBV6-2 or TRBV6-3 with TRBJ2-7; the match to TRBD2 covers 7 bases. From germline, CDR1 is MNHEY and CDR2 SVGEGT. There are 16 residues in the CDR3. After removal of 0 bases from V and 3 bases from J, the junction contained 8 bases not matched to a gene. The CDR3 sequence is CASSYSVGRSVYEQYF. The CDR3 DNA reads as TGTGCCAGCAGTTACTCGGTCGGGAGGAGTGTCTACGAGCAGTACTTC.

Concerning this clonotype itself: This may come from a read error, since a much larger clone is one base off. The rearrangement joins TRBV11-3 to TRBJ2-7; D possibly matches TRBD1 or TRBD2 (7 bases each). The V gene lost 4 bases and the J gene lost 5 bases, with 24 bases spanning the gap. Germline-derived CDR1 and CDR2 are SGHNT and YENEEA. The CDR3 is 17 residues long. CDR3 region: CASSSATTGRGHNEQYF. The CDR3 DNA reads as TGTGCCAGCAGCTCAGCCACCACAGGGAGGGGGCACAACGAGCAGTACTTC.

The rearrangement joins TRBV6-4 to TRBJ2-1; unclear D gene. The V and J ends lost 0 bases and 5 bases respectively, with 2 bases between them. Per germline, CDR1 MRHNA and CDR2 SNTAGT. The CDR3 extends over 12 amino acids. The CDR3 protein is CASSDSHNEQFF. CDR3 DNA sequence: TGTGCCAGCAGTGACTCGCACAATGAGCAGTTCTTC.

With regard to this clonotype: This may be a read error, as it is one base from a much larger clone. The chain is built from TRBV6-1 and TRBJ2-7; D possibly corresponds to TRBD2 (5 bases). The CDR3 is 13 amino acids. Trimming removed 11 bases from V and 3 bases from J, with 17 bases in between. In germline, CDR1 is MNHNS, CDR2 SASEGT. The CDR3 nucleotides read TGTGCCTGCACCGGGATGATAAACTACGAGCAGTACTTC. Amino acid sequence: CACTGMINYEQYF.

Concerning this clonotype: Possible read error: a much larger clone is one base away. The rearrangement joins TRBV4-2 to TRBJ1-1, with D perhaps TRBD1 (5 bases). The germline V gene encodes CDR1 LGHNA and CDR2 YNFKEQ. The CDR3 length is 17 residues. In DNA, the CDR3 is TGTGCCATCAGCCATTCCACCGGGGCTTCCGTCGGTAGTGGAGCTTTCTTT. Translating gives CAISHSTGASVGSGAFF.

With regard to this clonotype: Lacking the conserved final phenylalanine or tryptophan, this CDR3 likely reflects a read error. The rearrangement joins TRBV11-1 to TRBJ2-7, with D possibly being TRBD1 (7 bases). The CDR3 extends over 14 amino acids. Trimming stripped 6 bases from V and 7 bases from J, with 19 bases between. Looked up from germline, CDR1 is SGHAT and CDR2 is FQDESV (reference sequence). The CDR3 sequence is CASSRQGIGGEQYI. DNA of the CDR3: TGTGCCAGCAGTAGACAGGGTATCGGAGGGGAGCAGTACATT.

This sequence joins TRBV12-3 or TRBV12-4 and TRBJ2-1, with D perhaps matching TRBD2 (6 bases). This CDR3 comprises 13 residues. The CDR3 sequence: CVIRDWRPNEQFF. CDR3 in DNA: TGTGTCATCCGGGACTGGCGGCCCAATGAGCAGTTCTTC.

This clonotype was seen repeatedly, ten times or more. The chain uses TRBV6-5 and TRBJ2-3, with D maybe TRBD2 (5 bases). The length of the CDR3 is 14 residues. Germline-derived CDR1 and CDR2 are MNHEY and SVGAGI. Trimming stripped 4 bases from V and 5 bases from J, with 13 bases between. CDR3 in amino acids: CASSFRGRGDTQYF. The CDR3 DNA is TGTGCCAGCAGTTTCCGAGGGCGCGGAGATACGCAGTATTTT.

In its sample, this clonotype was seen once. A much larger clone differs by one base, so this may be a read error. The chain employs TRBV6-6 and TRBJ2-1, with D unresolved. The CDR3 spans 13 residues. Germline CDR1 MNHNY, CDR2 SVGAGI (reference sequence). Trimming removed 5 bases at V and 9 bases at J, with 14 bases between. This CDR3 is CASSGFVRIEQFF. Written as DNA, the CDR3 is TGTGCCAGCAGTGGCTTTGTCAGGATTGAGCAGTTCTTC.

Remarks on this clonotype: A read error may be the cause here, since a much bigger clone is one base away. The chain couples TRBV6-1 to TRBJ1-5; 8 nucleotides align to TRBD1. Germline loops: CDR1 MNHNS, CDR2 SASEGT. This CDR3 region has 13 residues. CDR3 residues: CVSSDRGGQPQHF. The DNA for the CDR3 is TGTGTCAGCAGTGACAGGGGAGGGCAGCCCCAGCATTTT.

There are many counts of this clonotype. This chain uses TRBV11-2 with TRBJ2-3; TRBD2 might be the D (5 bases). V lost 5 bases and J 4 bases, leaving 16 bases between the germline ends. CDR1 is SGHAT and CDR2 is FQNNGV in the germline V gene. The CDR3 has 15 residues. The CDR3 DNA is TGTGCCAGCAGCGCCCTCGGCCCGCGGGCAGATACGCAGTATTTT. Amino acids: CASSALGPRADTQYF.

This clonotype came up a few times. Since a much larger clone is just one base distant, this may be a read error. The gene calls are TRBV12-3 or TRBV12-4 and TRBJ2-6; D gene uncertain. The CDR3 length is 15 residues. V was pared by 5 bases and J by 2 bases, with 10 bases between. The CDR3 here is CASSRAFAGANVLTF. The DNA for the CDR3 is TGTGCCAGCAGTAGGGCCTTCGCTGGGGCCAACGTCCTGACTTTC.

The rearrangement links TRBV11-3 to TRBJ2-2; D gene ambiguous. Looked up from germline, CDR1 is SGHNT and CDR2 is YENEEA. This CDR3 contains 15 residues. Deletions cut 5 bases from V and 1 base from J, with 11 bases between. The CDR3 coding sequence is TGTGCCAGCAGCACCCGGATAGGGAACACCGGGGAGCTGTTTTTT. Its protein product is CASSTRIGNTGELFF.

Only one count was recorded for this clonotype. This may be a read error: a much more frequent sequence differs by one nucleotide. DNA of the CDR3: TGTGCCAGCAGCCTCTCCACGGGGAATCGGCCCCAGCATTTT. Its translation is CASSLSTGNRPQHF. The chain employs TRBV11-2 and TRBJ1-5; no definite D call. The germline gives CDR1 SGHAT, CDR2 FQNNGV. The CDR3 totals 14 residues.